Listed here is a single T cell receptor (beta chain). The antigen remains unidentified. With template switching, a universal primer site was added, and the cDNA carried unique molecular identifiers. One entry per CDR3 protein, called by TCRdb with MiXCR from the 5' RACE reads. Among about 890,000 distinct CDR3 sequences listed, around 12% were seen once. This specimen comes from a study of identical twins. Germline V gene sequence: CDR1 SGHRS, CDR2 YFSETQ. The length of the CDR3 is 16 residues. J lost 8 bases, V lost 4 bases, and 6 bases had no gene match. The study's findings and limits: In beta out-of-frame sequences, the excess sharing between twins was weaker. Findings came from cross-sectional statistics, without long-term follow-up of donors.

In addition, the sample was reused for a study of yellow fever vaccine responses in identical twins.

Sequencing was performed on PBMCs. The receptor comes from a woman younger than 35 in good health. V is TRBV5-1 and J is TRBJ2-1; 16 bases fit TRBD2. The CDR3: CASSLGLAGGPDEQFF. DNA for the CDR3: TGCGCCAGCAGCCTGGGACTAGCGGGGGGGCCCGATGAGCAGTTCTTC.